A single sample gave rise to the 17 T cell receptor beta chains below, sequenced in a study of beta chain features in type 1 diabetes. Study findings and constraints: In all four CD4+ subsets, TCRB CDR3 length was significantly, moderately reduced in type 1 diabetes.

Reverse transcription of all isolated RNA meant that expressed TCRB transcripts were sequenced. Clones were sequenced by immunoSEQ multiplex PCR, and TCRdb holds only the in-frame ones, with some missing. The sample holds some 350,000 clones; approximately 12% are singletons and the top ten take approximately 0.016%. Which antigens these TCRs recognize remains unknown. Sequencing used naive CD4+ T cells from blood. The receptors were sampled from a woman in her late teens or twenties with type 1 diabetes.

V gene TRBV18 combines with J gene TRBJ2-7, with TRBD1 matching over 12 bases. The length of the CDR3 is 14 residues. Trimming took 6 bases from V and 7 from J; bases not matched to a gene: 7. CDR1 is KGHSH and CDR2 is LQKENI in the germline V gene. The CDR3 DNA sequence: TGTGCCAGCTCCCGGGGACAGGGGGCAGGGGAGCAGTACTTC. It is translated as CASSRGQGAGEQYF.

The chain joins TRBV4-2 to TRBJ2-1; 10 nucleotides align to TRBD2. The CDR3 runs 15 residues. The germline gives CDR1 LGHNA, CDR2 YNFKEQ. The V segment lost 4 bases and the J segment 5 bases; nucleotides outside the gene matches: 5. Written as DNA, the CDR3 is TGTGCCAGCAGCCTGGGACTAGCGCCCAACAATGAGCAGTTCTTC. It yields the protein CASSLGLAPNNEQFF.

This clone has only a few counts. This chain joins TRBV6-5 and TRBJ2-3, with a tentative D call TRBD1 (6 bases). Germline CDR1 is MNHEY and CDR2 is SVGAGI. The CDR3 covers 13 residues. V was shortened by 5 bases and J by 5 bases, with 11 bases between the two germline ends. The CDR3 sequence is CASSKQGGDTQYF. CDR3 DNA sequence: TGTGCCAGCAGTAAACAGGGTGGAGATACGCAGTATTTT.

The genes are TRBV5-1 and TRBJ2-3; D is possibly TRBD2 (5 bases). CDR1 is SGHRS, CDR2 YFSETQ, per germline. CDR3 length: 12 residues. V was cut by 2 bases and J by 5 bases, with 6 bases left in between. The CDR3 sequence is CASSLEGDTQYF. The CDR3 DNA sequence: TGCGCCAGCAGCTTAGAGGGAGATACGCAGTATTTT.

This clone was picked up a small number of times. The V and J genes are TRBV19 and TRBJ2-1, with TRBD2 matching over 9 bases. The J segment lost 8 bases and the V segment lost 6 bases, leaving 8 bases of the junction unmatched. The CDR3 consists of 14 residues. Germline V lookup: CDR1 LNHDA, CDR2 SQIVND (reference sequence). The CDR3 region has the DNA TGTGCCAGTAGGAGCGGGAGGTCGGGTGATGAGCAGTTCTTC. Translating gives CASRSGRSGDEQFF.

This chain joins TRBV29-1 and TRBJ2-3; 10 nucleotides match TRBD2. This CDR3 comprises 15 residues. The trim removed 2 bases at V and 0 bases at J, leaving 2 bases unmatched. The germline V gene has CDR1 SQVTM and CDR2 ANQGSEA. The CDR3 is CSVEPSGRSTDTQYF. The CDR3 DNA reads TGCAGCGTTGAACCTAGCGGGAGAAGCACAGATACGCAGTATTTT.

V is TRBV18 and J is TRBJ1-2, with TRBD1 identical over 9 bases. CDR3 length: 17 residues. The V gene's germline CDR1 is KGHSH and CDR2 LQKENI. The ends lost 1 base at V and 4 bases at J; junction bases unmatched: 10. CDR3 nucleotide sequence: TGTGCCAGCTCACCACGGGGACAGGGCCTAACTGGCTATGGCTACACCTTC. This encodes CASSPRGQGLTGYGYTF.

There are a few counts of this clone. This CDR3 reads CASSSGLGTGETQYF. In DNA, the CDR3 is TGTGCCAGCAGCTCGGGACTAGGGACAGGGGAGACCCAGTACTTC. This chain links TRBV7-9 with TRBJ2-5, with a tentative D call TRBD1 (9 bases). CDR3 length equals 15 residues. Germline V gene data show CDR1 as SEHNR and CDR2 as FQNEAQ (reference sequence). V lost 4 bases and J lost 5, with 17 bases in between.

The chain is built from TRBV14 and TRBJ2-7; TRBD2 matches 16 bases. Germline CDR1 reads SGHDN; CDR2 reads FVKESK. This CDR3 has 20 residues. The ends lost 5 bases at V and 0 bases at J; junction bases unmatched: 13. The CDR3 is CASSSFHPGLAGGSSYEQYF. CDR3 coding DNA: TGTGCCAGCAGCTCCTTTCACCCGGGACTAGCGGGAGGGAGCTCCTACGAGCAGTACTTC.

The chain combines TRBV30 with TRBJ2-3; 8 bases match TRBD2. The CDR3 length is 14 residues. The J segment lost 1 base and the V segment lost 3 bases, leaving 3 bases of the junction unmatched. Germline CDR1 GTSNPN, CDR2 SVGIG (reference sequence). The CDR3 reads CAWRLAARTDTQYF. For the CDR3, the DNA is TGTGCCTGGAGACTAGCGGCCCGCACAGATACGCAGTATTTT.

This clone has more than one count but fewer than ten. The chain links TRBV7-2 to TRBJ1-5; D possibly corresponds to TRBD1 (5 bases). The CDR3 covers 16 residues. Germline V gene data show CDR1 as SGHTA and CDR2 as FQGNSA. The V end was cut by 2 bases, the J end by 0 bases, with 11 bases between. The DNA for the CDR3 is TGTGCCAGCAGCTTAATTGGGGGACTTAGCAATCAGCCCCAGCATTTT. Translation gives CASSLIGGLSNQPQHF.

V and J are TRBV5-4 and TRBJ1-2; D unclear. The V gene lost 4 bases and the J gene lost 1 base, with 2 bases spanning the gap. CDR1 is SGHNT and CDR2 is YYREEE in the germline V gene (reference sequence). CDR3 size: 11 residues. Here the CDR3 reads CASSRNYGYTF. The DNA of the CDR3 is TGTGCCAGCAGCCGTAACTATGGCTACACCTTC.

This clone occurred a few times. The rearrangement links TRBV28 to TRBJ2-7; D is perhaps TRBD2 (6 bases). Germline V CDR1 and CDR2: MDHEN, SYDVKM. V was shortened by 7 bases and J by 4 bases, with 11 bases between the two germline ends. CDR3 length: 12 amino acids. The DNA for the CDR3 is TGTGCCAGCACCGTGGGGGGTTACGAGCAGTACTTC. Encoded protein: CASTVGGYEQYF.

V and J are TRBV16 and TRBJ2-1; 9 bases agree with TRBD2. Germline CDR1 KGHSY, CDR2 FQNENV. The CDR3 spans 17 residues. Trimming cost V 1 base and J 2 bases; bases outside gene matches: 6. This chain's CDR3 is CASSQYPSGNAYNEQFF. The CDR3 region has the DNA TGTGCCAGCAGCCAATACCCTAGCGGGAACGCCTACAATGAGCAGTTCTTC. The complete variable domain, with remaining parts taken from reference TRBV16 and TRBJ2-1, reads GEEVAQTPKHLVRGEGQKAKLYCAPIKGHSYVFWYQQVLKNEFKFLISFQNENVFDETGMPKERFSAKCLPNSPCSLEIQATKLEDSAVYFCASSQYPSGNAYNEQFFGPGTRLTVL.

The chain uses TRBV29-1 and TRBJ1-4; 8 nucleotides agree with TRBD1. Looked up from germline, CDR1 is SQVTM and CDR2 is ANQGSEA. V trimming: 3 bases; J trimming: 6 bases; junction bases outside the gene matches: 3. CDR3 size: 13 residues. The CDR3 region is CSVESRGHEKLFF. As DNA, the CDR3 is TGCAGCGTTGAGAGCAGGGGGCATGAAAAACTGTTTTTT.

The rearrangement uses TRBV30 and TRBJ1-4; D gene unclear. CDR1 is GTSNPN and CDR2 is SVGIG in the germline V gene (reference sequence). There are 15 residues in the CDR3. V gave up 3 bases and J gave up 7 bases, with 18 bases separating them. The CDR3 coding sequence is TGTGCCTGGAGCCCCTCCCCGACTTCGGGTGAAAAACTGTTTTTT. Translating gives CAWSPSPTSGEKLFF. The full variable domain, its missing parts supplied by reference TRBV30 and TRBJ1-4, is SQTIHQWPATLVQPVGSPLSLECTVEGTSNPNLYWYRQAAGRGLQLLFYSVGIGQISSEVPQNLSASRPQDRQFILSSKKLLLSDSGFYLCAWSPSPTSGEKLFFGSGTQLSVL.

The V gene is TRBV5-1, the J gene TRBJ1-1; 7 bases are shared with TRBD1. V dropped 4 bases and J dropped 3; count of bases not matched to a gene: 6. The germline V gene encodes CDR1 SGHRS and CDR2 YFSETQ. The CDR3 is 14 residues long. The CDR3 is CASSPSTGYTEAFF. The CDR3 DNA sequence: TGCGCCAGCAGCCCCTCGACAGGGTACACTGAAGCTTTCTTT.